This T cell receptor beta chain was identified during a study of neoadjuvant anti-PD-1 for oral cavity cancer. Study information: Most patients had three to four biweekly doses of 3 mg/kg nivolumab before resection.

V gave up 7 bases and J gave up 0 bases; unmatched junction bases: 3. Germline lookup yields CDR1 LNHDA and CDR2 SQIVND (reference sequence). CDR3 length: 15 residues. Indicated time point: after neoadjuvant nivolumab, at surgical resection. Stage II-IVA oral cavity squamous cell carcinoma was new and untreated by systemic or radiation therapy. No culture or expansion preceded analysis of these blood cells. Six replicates per PBMC sample, mostly from 480 ng of genomic DNA. Only in-frame clones appear in the TCRdb table, and some are missing; sequencing was by immunoSEQ multiplex PCR. The sample lists more than 11,000 clones, roughly 70% occurring once.

The V and J genes are TRBV19 and TRBJ2-1; TRBD2 matches at 10 bases. Specimen: PBMCs, collected after nivolumab (anti-PD-1) treatment. This sequence was found in a person aged 35-79 years with oral cavity squamous cell carcinoma. Here the CDR3 DNA reads TGTGCCAGTACACTAGCGGGAAGCTCCTACAATGAGCAGTTCTTC. It specifies CASTLAGSSYNEQFF.